These 10 T cell receptor beta chains came from one sample sequenced in a study of technical replicates of blood from a handful of donors. Repertoires were generated with immunoSEQ multiplex PCR, while TCRdb's copy carries only in-frame clones and drops some. There are around 90,000 clones in the sample; around 94% occur only once, and 0.39% lies in the top ten. Sequencing was done on a sample of T cells isolated from PBMCs. The receptors derive from a human donor in good health.

The V call is TRBV19, the J call TRBJ2-7, with a tentative D call TRBD2 (6 bases). The germline V gene has CDR1 LNHDA and CDR2 SQIVND (reference sequence). The V end was cut by 3 bases, the J end by 3 bases, with 18 bases between. The CDR3 is 16 residues long. The CDR3 spells CASSIGAFLRDYEQYF. Here the CDR3 DNA reads TGTGCCAGTAGTATTGGGGCCTTTCTGCGGGACTACGAGCAGTACTTC.

CDR3 DNA sequence: TGTGCCGCCGAGAGCTCCTACAATGAGCAGTTCTTC. Its translation is CAAESSYNEQFF. J is TRBJ2-1 and V is TRBV27, with unresolved D. Germline V lookup: CDR1 MNHEY, CDR2 SMNVEV (reference sequence). The CDR3 length is 12 residues. V shed 11 bases and J shed 0 bases, with 8 bases lying between them.

This sequence joins TRBV5-4 and TRBJ2-3; weak D call: TRBD2 (5 bases). Trimming cost V 5 bases and J 3 bases, with 13 bases left between them. The CDR3 is 14 amino acids. CDR1 SGHNT and CDR2 YYREEE come from the germline V gene (reference sequence). CDR3 nucleotides: TGTGCCAGCAGGGAGGCTAGAAAAACAGATACGCAGTATTTT. As protein: CASREARKTDTQYF.

This chain connects TRBV7-9 to TRBJ1-1; D is ambiguous. The CDR3 covers 14 residues. Per germline, CDR1 SEHNR and CDR2 FQNEAQ (reference sequence). V shed 5 bases and J shed 0 bases, with 10 bases lying between them. The CDR3 is CASSHPTLNTEAFF. CDR3 in DNA: TGTGCCAGCAGCCACCCTACGTTGAACACTGAAGCTTTCTTT.

The CDR3 nucleotides read TGCGCCAGCAGCCAATTACTAGCGGGGGCTTCCTACAATGAGCAGTTCTTC. Protein product: CASSQLLAGASYNEQFF. The chain uses TRBV4-3 and TRBJ2-1; TRBD2 matches 11 bases. Germline loops: CDR1 LGHNA, CDR2 YSLEER. CDR3 length: 17 residues. The junction had 4 bases not matched to a gene; V was cut back by 2 bases and J by 1 base.

The chain is built from TRBV6-1 and TRBJ2-1, with TRBD2 matching over 14 bases. This CDR3 is built from 18 residues. Unmatched junction bases numbered 13, after V lost 3 bases and J lost 9 bases. Germline-derived CDR1 and CDR2 are MNHNS and SASEGT. The CDR3 loop is CASSERFPGLAGEVEQFF. CDR3 coding DNA: TGTGCCAGCAGTGAGCGATTCCCGGGACTAGCGGGAGAGGTTGAGCAGTTCTTC.

V gene TRBV7-9 combines with J gene TRBJ2-7; D might be TRBD1 (5 bases). The CDR3 extends over 15 amino acids. Germline assignment: CDR1 SEHNR and CDR2 FQNEAQ (reference sequence). Trimming pared 0 bases from V and 3 bases from J, leaving 12 bases between. CDR3 DNA: TGTGCCAGCAGCTTAGCGCTAACAGGATACTACGAGCAGTACTTC. Protein product: CASSLALTGYYEQYF.

V is TRBV27 and J is TRBJ2-3; 7 positions match TRBD1. CDR3 length equals 15 residues. The germline V gene has CDR1 MNHEY and CDR2 SMNVEV (reference sequence). The V segment lost 5 bases and the J segment 2 bases; nucleotides outside the gene matches: 7. Here the CDR3 DNA reads TGTGCCAGCAGTGGGGGACAGCCGTTCACAGATACGCAGTATTTT. Translated: CASSGGQPFTDTQYF.

The V gene is TRBV7-9, the J gene TRBJ2-1; tentative D call: TRBD2 (6 bases). Germline CDR1 is SEHNR and CDR2 is FQNEAQ (reference sequence). This CDR3 has 15 amino acids. Between the trimmed V and J ends, which lost 3 bases and 1 base, there was a span of 10 bases. The CDR3 nucleotides read TGTGCCAGCAGCTTCGCGGCGGGATCCTACAATGAGCAGTTCTTC. Amino acids: CASSFAAGSYNEQFF.

This chain connects TRBV28 to TRBJ2-2; no firm D call. The ends were cut back, 6 bases at V and 0 bases at J, with 11 bases in the middle. The CDR3 spans 15 residues. Germline CDR1 reads MDHEN; CDR2 reads SYDVKM. This CDR3 is CASRTQRSNTGELFF. Here the CDR3 DNA reads TGTGCCAGCAGGACACAACGGTCGAACACCGGGGAGCTGTTTTTT.